The source of this T cell receptor (beta chain) is a study of prognosis after radiotherapy for stage I lung cancer. Study observations and caveats: Patients' TRBV and TRBJ gene usage reportedly differed by presence or absence of metastases.

Notes on this clonotype: What it recognizes is unknown.

Multiplex PCR, run in two rounds, amplified TCR beta CDR3 from genomic DNA. Round-one PCR had primers specific to each TRBV and TRBJ gene. TCRdb itself ran the multiplex PCR reads through MiXCR, one entry per CDR3 protein. The sample has roughly 23,000 distinct CDR3 sequences, roughly 43% seen once. CDR3 length equals 14 residues. Germline CDR1 is ENHRY and CDR2 is SYGVKD. V lost 10 bases, J lost 3 bases, and 6 bases stayed unmatched. This clonotype was sampled from a donor older than 45 with non-small cell lung cancer. The source was PBMCs, collected before or after stereotactic body radiation therapy (not recorded which). V is TRBV10-3 and J is TRBJ2-2; 9 bases align to TRBD1. Here the CDR3 reads CATRDREHTGELFF. The CDR3 bases are TGTGCCACTCGGGACAGGGAACACACCGGGGAGCTGTTTTTT.